This TCR beta chain was obtained from a study of graft-versus-host responses after intestinal transplantation. Overall study results and limits: Recipient bone marrow held GvH clones, some seen earlier in ileum or blood. Patients with graft-donor T cell macrochimerism had high graft-versus-host to host-versus-graft clonal ratios in allografts.

TCRdb's table, derived via immunoSEQ multiplex PCR, lists solely in-frame clones and lacks some. The sample shows some 10,000 clones, roughly three quarters of them seen only once. Processing of graft tissue released intraepithelial and lamina propria lymphocytes. This clone has more than one count but fewer than ten. The antigen remains undetermined. This CDR3 comprises 17 residues. V shed 3 bases and J 2 bases; nucleotides not matched to a gene: 10. Germline CDR1 reads SGDLS; CDR2 reads YYNGEE. This rearrangement joins TRBV9 to TRBJ2-2, with TRBD2 identical over 7 bases. The source was ileum tissue, collected 472 days after intestinal transplantation. This receptor was obtained from a human patient who received an intestinal transplant, so some T cells may come from the graft donor. CDR3 amino acids: CASSDRDYRYNTGELFF. DNA for the CDR3: TGTGCCAGCAGCGACCGGGACTACCGTTATAACACCGGGGAGCTGTTTTTT. Full variable domain (rest looked up from reference TRBV9 and TRBJ2-2): DSGVTQTPKHLITATGQRVTLRCSPRSGDLSVYWYQQSLDQGLQFLIQYYNGEERAKGNILERFSAQQFPDLHSELNLSSLELGDSALYFCASSDRDYRYNTGELFFGEGSRLTVL.